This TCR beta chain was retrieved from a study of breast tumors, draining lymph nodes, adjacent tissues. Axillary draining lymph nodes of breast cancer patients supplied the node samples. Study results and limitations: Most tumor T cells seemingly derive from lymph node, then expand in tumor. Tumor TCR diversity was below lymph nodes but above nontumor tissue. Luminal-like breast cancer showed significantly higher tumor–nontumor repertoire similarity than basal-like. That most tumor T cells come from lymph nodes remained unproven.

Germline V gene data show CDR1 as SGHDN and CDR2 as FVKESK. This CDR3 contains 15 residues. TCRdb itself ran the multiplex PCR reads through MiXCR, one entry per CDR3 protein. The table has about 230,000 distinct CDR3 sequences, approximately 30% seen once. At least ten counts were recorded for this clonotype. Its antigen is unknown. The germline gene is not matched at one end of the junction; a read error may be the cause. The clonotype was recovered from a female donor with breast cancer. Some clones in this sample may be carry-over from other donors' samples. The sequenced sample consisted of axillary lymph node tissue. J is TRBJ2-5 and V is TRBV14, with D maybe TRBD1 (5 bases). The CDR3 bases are TGTGCCAGCAGCCAAGAGTACAGGACCGGTGAGACCCCGTACTTC. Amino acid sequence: CASSQEYRTGETPYF.